This entry lists 14 T cell receptor beta chains sequenced from one sample in a study of control samples from healthy donors and cancer patients. Using immunoSEQ multiplex PCR, the repertoire was profiled, and TCRdb retains in-frame clones only, with some absent. The sample records more than 90,000 clones, around nine tenths being singletons. Input material: blood. The receptors come from a young man in good health.

This sequence joins TRBV29-1 and TRBJ1-6, with 10 bases that match TRBD1. Losses at the gene ends were 6 bases for V and 11 bases for J; bases not matched to a gene: 7. This CDR3 contains 13 residues. CDR1 is SQVTM and CDR2 is ANQGSEA in the germline V gene. CDR3: CSVATGGSAPLHF. The CDR3 DNA reads TGCAGCGTGGCGACAGGGGGCTCGGCACCCCTCCACTTT.

The chain recombines TRBV7-2 with TRBJ1-3; D is perhaps TRBD1 (5 bases). V was trimmed by 5 bases and J by 0 bases, leaving 8 bases between them. The CDR3 extends over 14 amino acids. CDR1 is SGHTA and CDR2 is FQGNSA in the germline V gene. CDR3 region: CASSLQVSGNTIYF. The CDR3 region has the DNA TGTGCCAGCAGCCTACAGGTCTCTGGAAACACCATATATTTT.

The chain uses TRBV6-5 and TRBJ2-5; the match to TRBD2 covers 10 bases. This CDR3 is built from 15 residues. Germline assignment: CDR1 MNHEY and CDR2 SVGAGI. V was clipped by 0 bases and J by 7 bases; unmatched bases: 5. The CDR3 sequence: CASSYSSGTSVTQYF. The CDR3 region has the DNA TGTGCCAGCAGTTACTCGAGCGGGACTAGCGTGACCCAGTACTTC.

CDR3 residues: CASSFIQPQHF. CDR3 in DNA: TGTGCCAGTAGTTTTATTCAGCCCCAGCATTTT. V is TRBV19 and J is TRBJ1-5; D unresolved. The CDR3 has 11 residues. V was clipped by 5 bases and J by 6 bases, with 5 bases between them. Germline assignment: CDR1 LNHDA and CDR2 SQIVND (reference sequence).

The chain joins TRBV27 to TRBJ1-1, with TRBD1 matching over 7 bases. The ends lost 5 bases at V and 6 bases at J; junction bases unmatched: 9. The CDR3 covers 14 residues. In germline, CDR1 is MNHEY, CDR2 SMNVEV (reference sequence). This CDR3 is CASSQQGRSSEAFF. CDR3 nucleotide sequence: TGTGCCAGCAGTCAACAGGGGAGGTCGTCTGAAGCTTTCTTT.

The gene calls are TRBV6-5 and TRBJ2-7, with D tentatively TRBD2 (6 bases). CDR3 length: 12 residues. The V and J ends lost 7 bases and 4 bases respectively, with 11 bases between them. Germline values: CDR1 MNHEY, CDR2 SVGAGI. The CDR3 region has the DNA TGTGCCAGCACCGACCGGGAGTACGAGCAGTACTTC. Translating gives CASTDREYEQYF.

The chain has TRBV30 and TRBJ1-1; tentative D call: TRBD1 (5 bases). Trimming removed 3 bases at V and 8 bases at J, with 10 bases between. This CDR3 is 11 amino acids long. Germline V gene data show CDR1 as GTSNPN and CDR2 as SVGIG (reference sequence). CDR3 residues: CAWRGGWEAFF. CDR3 in DNA: TGTGCCTGGAGGGGGGGTTGGGAAGCTTTCTTT.

The V call is TRBV5-8, the J call TRBJ2-7, with 7 nucleotides matching TRBD1. The CDR3 length is 13 residues. Trimming at V came to 2 bases and at J to 6 bases, leaving 5 bases not matched to a gene. Germline lookup yields CDR1 SGHTS and CDR2 YDEGEE. DNA of the CDR3: TGTGCCAGCAGCTTTTACAGGGGTGGCGAGCAGTACTTC. Its protein product is CASSFYRGGEQYF.

The chain employs TRBV30 and TRBJ1-2; D is possibly TRBD1 (6 bases). Germline V gives CDR1 GTSNPN, CDR2 SVGIG (reference sequence). This CDR3 is built from 13 residues. V lost 8 bases, J lost 3 bases, and 16 bases lay in between. The CDR3 sequence: CAEAQGRDYGYTF. CDR3 in DNA: TGTGCCGAAGCCCAGGGGAGAGACTATGGCTACACCTTC.

The rearrangement joins TRBV2 to TRBJ1-5; no reliable D call. Trimming took off 7 bases at V and 3 bases at J, with 16 bases between the two ends. The length of the CDR3 is 15 residues. Germline assignment: CDR1 SNHLY and CDR2 FYNNEI. The CDR3 is CASKVSSSTNQPQHF. CDR3 bases: TGTGCCAGCAAGGTTTCTAGCAGCACCAATCAGCCCCAGCATTTT.

This chain joins TRBV28 and TRBJ2-4; tentative D call: TRBD1 (5 bases). Per germline, CDR1 MDHEN and CDR2 SYDVKM. The CDR3 totals 13 residues. Trimming shortened V by 6 bases and J by 7 bases, and 13 bases separated the two germline ends. CDR3 bases: TGTGCCAGCAGCGACAGTAACCCCAACATTCAGTACTTC. This sequence encodes CASSDSNPNIQYF.

The chain carries TRBV25-1 and TRBJ2-5; 9 nucleotides match TRBD2. V was pared by 3 bases and J by 1 base, with 3 bases of the junction left unmatched. CDR3 length equals 15 residues. Germline CDR1 MGHDK, CDR2 SYGVNS. The CDR3 region has the DNA TGTGCCAGCAGTGACCGACTAGCGGTCCAAGAGACCCAGTACTTC. Residues: CASSDRLAVQETQYF.

The CDR3 protein is CASSLEMRDTQYF. The CDR3 DNA reads as TGTGCCAGCAGCTTAGAGATGAGGGATACGCAGTATTTT. V is TRBV7-2 and J is TRBJ2-3; D remains ambiguous. CDR1 SGHTA and CDR2 FQGNSA come from the germline V gene. This CDR3 spans 13 amino acids. The V end was cut by 1 base, the J end by 6 bases, with 8 bases between.

The CDR3 spells CASSQDKGLEKLFF. The CDR3 DNA reads TGTGCCAGCAGCCAAGATAAGGGGTTGGAAAAACTGTTTTTT. J is TRBJ1-4 and V is TRBV3-1 (or the pseudogene TRBV3-2); possibly TRBD1 for D (5 bases). Trimming left V 0 bases short and J 8 bases short, with 10 bases between. The V gene's germline CDR1 is LGHDT and CDR2 YNNKEL (reference sequence). This CDR3 contains 14 residues.